The TCR beta chain described here comes from a study of blood T cell repertoires in COVID-19. The length of the CDR3 is 12 residues. V gave up 4 bases and J gave up 8 bases, with 11 bases separating them. This clone was recorded once. Measured with immunoSEQ multiplex PCR; TCRdb has only the in-frame clones, and not every one. The table shows roughly 330,000 clones, with 89% occurring only once. This TCR came from a man aged 18-30 years who had recovered from COVID-19. The chain links TRBV12-3 or TRBV12-4 to TRBJ1-1; TRBD1 is a possible D gene (6 bases). The sequencing sample was made of peripheral blood. Here the CDR3 reads CASSWRTVEAFF. The CDR3 DNA reads TGTGCCAGCAGTTGGAGGACAGTAGAAGCTTTCTTT.